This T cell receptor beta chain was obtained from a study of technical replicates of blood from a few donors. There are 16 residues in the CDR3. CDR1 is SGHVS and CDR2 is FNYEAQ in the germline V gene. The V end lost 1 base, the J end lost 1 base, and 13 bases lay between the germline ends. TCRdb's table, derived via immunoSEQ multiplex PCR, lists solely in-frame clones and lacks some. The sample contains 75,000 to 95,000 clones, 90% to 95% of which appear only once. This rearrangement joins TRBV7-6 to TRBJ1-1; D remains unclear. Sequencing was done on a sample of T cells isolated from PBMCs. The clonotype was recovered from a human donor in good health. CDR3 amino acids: CASSLVEVGRNTEAFF. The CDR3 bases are TGTGCCAGCAGCTTAGTGGAAGTTGGGCGGAACACTGAAGCTTTCTTT. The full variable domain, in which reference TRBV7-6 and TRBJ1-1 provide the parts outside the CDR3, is GAGVSQSPRYKVTKRGQDVALRCDPISGHVSLYWYRQALGQGPEFLTYFNYEAQQDKSGLPNDRFSAERPEGSISTLTIQRTEQRDSAMYRCASSLVEVGRNTEAFFGQGTRLTVV.